Listed below are T cell receptor beta chains from one sample, sequenced in a study of blood T cell repertoires in COVID-19. Only in-frame clones appear in the TCRdb table, and some are missing; sequencing was by immunoSEQ multiplex PCR. The table lists some 280,000 clones, approximately 88% of them singletons. Sequences were obtained from peripheral blood. The receptor set was obtained from a middle-aged woman who had recovered from COVID-19. Each CDR3 is given with its conserved first and last residue. The order of the fields is V gene, J gene, clone size, D gene, CDR3 protein, CDR3 DNA. A D gene is named only where the DNA matches it firmly. The size entry is marked missing in some rows and otherwise reads once, few, many or a size class.

TRBV9	TRBJ1-4	NA	NA	CASSVVPGEKLFF	TGTGCCAGCAGCGTAGTTCCCGGGGAAAAACTGTTTTTT
TRBV30	TRBJ2-5	NA	NA	CAWSVIGVASQETQYF	TGTGCCTGGAGTGTGATCGGAGTCGCATCCCAAGAGACCCAGTACTTC
TRBV30	TRBJ1-2	few	TRBD1	CAWSGSPQGRRGYTF	TGTGCCTGGAGTGGGTCCCCACAGGGGAGACGAGGCTACACCTTC
TRBV6-5	TRBJ2-6	NA	NA	CASSYDSGTGANVLTF	TGTGCCAGCAGTTACGACTCAGGGACTGGGGCCAACGTCCTGACTTTC
TRBV10-2	TRBJ2-3	NA	TRBD1	CASSGTGNDFLDTQYF	TGCGCCAGCAGTGGGACAGGGAATGATTTTTTAGATACGCAGTATTTT
TRBV21-1	TRBJ2-3	NA	NA	CASSKDSGSTDTQYF	TGTGCCAGCAGCAAAGACAGCGGGAGCACAGATACGCAGTATTTT
TRBV14	TRBJ2-3	NA	TRBD2	CASSHGLESTDTQYF	TGTGCCAGCAGCCATGGACTAGAAAGCACAGATACGCAGTATTTT
TRBV27	TRBJ2-7	NA	NA	CASSLSDPQGPYEQYF	TGTGCCAGCAGTTTATCGGACCCACAGGGTCCCTACGAGCAGTACTTC
TRBV3-1/TRBV3-2	TRBJ1-6	NA	TRBD1	CASSLRQGEHNSPLHF	TGTGCCAGCAGCCTGAGACAGGGGGAGCATAATTCACCCCTCCACTTT
TRBV14	TRBJ1-2	NA	TRBD1	CASSQDLGTGLPYGYTF	TGTGCCAGCAGCCAAGATCTCGGGACAGGGCTCCCCTATGGCTACACCTTC
TRBV18	TRBJ1-6	once	NA	CASSPRNLDANSPLHF	TGTGCCAGCTCACCAAGAAACCTAGACGCAAATTCACCCCTCCACTTT
TRBV4-1	TRBJ1-1	few	NA	CASSRTSEMNTEAFF	TGCGCCAGCAGCCGAACAAGCGAAATGAACACTGAAGCTTTCTTT
TRBV3-1/TRBV3-2	TRBJ2-3	once	TRBD2	CASSPTTSPDTQYF	TGTGCCAGCAGCCCGACGACTAGCCCAGATACGCAGTATTTT
TRBV10-3	TRBJ2-7	NA	TRBD2	CAIRAGTSASYEQYF	TGTGCCATCAGAGCCGGGACTAGCGCCTCCTACGAGCAGTACTTC
TRBV7-6	TRBJ1-4	NA	NA	CASSLAPQSAGENEKLFF	TGTGCCAGCAGCTTAGCACCCCAGTCAGCAGGGGAGAATGAAAAACTGTTTTTT
TRBV28	TRBJ2-2	NA	TRBD1	CASTEQGSGELFF	TGTGCCAGCACCGAACAGGGGTCCGGGGAGCTGTTTTTT
TRBV18	TRBJ2-7	NA	TRBD1	CASSQTGTASYEQYF	TGTGCCAGCTCACAGACCGGGACAGCCTCCTACGAGCAGTACTTC
TRBV12-3/TRBV12-4	TRBJ2-1	NA	NA	CASSYPGNEQFF	TGTGCCAGCAGTTATCCAGGGAACGAGCAGTTCTTC
TRBV10-3	TRBJ2-2	NA	NA	CAISDVEGTNTGELFF	TGTGCCATCAGTGACGTGGAGGGGACGAACACCGGGGAGCTGTTTTTT
TRBV6-6	TRBJ1-2	once	NA	CASSKEGNYGYTF	TGTGCCAGCAGTAAAGAGGGTAACTATGGCTACACCTTC
TRBV6-1	TRBJ1-2	few	NA	CASSEAGGLRGYTF	TGTGCCAGCAGTGAAGCCGGGGGGCTTCGTGGCTACACCTTC
TRBV19	TRBJ1-2	NA	TRBD1	CASSVIGGRYGYTF	TGTGCCAGTAGTGTTATAGGGGGCAGGTATGGCTACACCTTC
TRBV6-2/TRBV6-3	TRBJ2-7	NA	NA	CASSYTGAGEQYF	TGTGCCAGCAGTTACACAGGGGCGGGAGAGCAGTACTTC
TRBV18	TRBJ2-1	NA	TRBD2	CASSSRGGHEQFF	TGTGCCAGCTCATCGCGCGGGGGGCATGAGCAGTTCTTC
TRBV9	TRBJ2-1	NA	NA	CASSARLESYNEQFF	TGTGCCAGCAGCGCCCGACTAGAGTCCTACAATGAGCAGTTCTTC
TRBV6-5	TRBJ2-7	once	TRBD1	CASSGQGPRYEQYF	TGTGCCAGCAGCGGACAGGGCCCTCGCTACGAGCAGTACTTC
TRBV2	TRBJ2-5	NA	TRBD1	CASSGTGAPETQYF	TGTGCCAGCAGTGGTACAGGGGCCCCCGAGACCCAGTACTTC
TRBV24-1	TRBJ2-3	NA	TRBD2	CATTSGRGTSGTDTQYF	TGTGCCACCACATCGGGTCGGGGGACTAGCGGCACAGATACGCAGTATTTT
TRBV5-1	TRBJ2-1	NA	TRBD1	CASSLEGQRNNEQFF	TGCGCCAGCAGCTTGGAGGGACAGAGAAACAATGAGCAGTTCTTC
TRBV2	TRBJ2-2	NA	TRBD1	CASSEVAGGTGELFF	TGTGCCAGCAGTGAAGTAGCAGGGGGCACCGGGGAGCTGTTTTTT
TRBV21-1	TRBJ2-7	NA	NA	CASSKWQGGDEQYF	TGTGCCAGCAGCAAATGGCAGGGGGGCGACGAGCAGTACTTC
TRBV13	TRBJ1-5	once	NA	CASSLGGTNQPQHF	TGTGCCAGCAGCTTAGGAGGGACAAATCAGCCCCAGCATTTT
TRBV19	TRBJ2-1	NA	NA	CASSTPLSSSYNEQFF	TGTGCCAGTAGTACTCCCTTATCTAGCTCCTACAATGAGCAGTTCTTC
TRBV9	TRBJ2-7	NA	NA	CASSVGTGDQTYEQYF	TGTGCCAGCAGCGTAGGGACTGGTGACCAAACCTACGAGCAGTACTTC
TRBV6-1	TRBJ1-6	NA	NA	CASSEGPRGGPLHF	TGTGCCAGCAGTGAAGGCCCACGGGGTGGACCCCTCCACTTT
TRBV27	TRBJ1-2	NA	TRBD1	CASSGGQGITGYTF	TGTGCCAGCAGCGGGGGACAGGGTATTACTGGCTACACCTTC
TRBV5-4	TRBJ2-5	once	TRBD2	CASSLSPAGGTPGTQYF	TGTGCCAGCAGCTTGTCTCCGGCGGGAGGCACCCCGGGGACCCAGTACTTC
TRBV24-1	TRBJ2-1	few	TRBD2	CATSGGTSVNEQFF	TGTGCCACCAGTGGTGGGACTAGCGTCAATGAGCAGTTCTTC
TRBV7-8	TRBJ2-7	NA	NA	CASSGPRREADGNEQYF	TGTGCCAGCAGCGGCCCCAGGAGGGAGGCGGACGGAAACGAGCAGTACTTC
TRBV14	TRBJ2-3	NA	TRBD2	CASSHGGGPPDTQYF	TGTGCCAGCAGCCACGGGGGAGGGCCTCCAGATACGCAGTATTTT